This T cell receptor (beta chain) was observed in a study of cytomegalovirus exposure and HLA in healthy donors. Across the whole study: The Caucasian-associated ancestry cluster held 80% to 90% of a few hundred genotyped donors.

PCR primers comprised 60 Vbeta and 13 Jbeta primers. The table came from immunoSEQ multiplex PCR; TCRdb's copy has only in-frame clones and leaves some out. The sample includes about 89,000 clones, less than 85% of them seen just once. This clone was seen once. Germline loops: CDR1 KGHSH, CDR2 LQKENI. V was pared by 4 bases and J by 4 bases, with 6 bases between. The CDR3 has 12 residues. The clonotype was recovered from a man between 40 and 49 years old in good health and CMV-seropositive. Sequenced material: PBMCs. The V gene is TRBV18, the J gene TRBJ2-3; possible D gene TRBD1, 5 bases. The CDR3: CASSQGADTQYF. In nucleotides, the CDR3 is TGTGCCAGCTCACAAGGGGCAGATACGCAGTATTTT.